The subject of this entry is one T cell receptor (beta chain). What it recognizes is unknown. The V and J ends lost 7 bases and 6 bases respectively, with 13 bases between them. CDR3 length: 13 residues. Looked up from germline, CDR1 is MDHEN and CDR2 is SYDVKM. The method was immunoSEQ multiplex PCR; TCRdb's version includes in-frame clones alone and lacks a portion of them. The sample has about 2.3 million clones; 93% are singletons. This entry comes from a study of shared clonotypes between healthy human individuals. Notes on the study in general: Enrolling few donors narrowed the genetic and exposure-history diversity that was represented.

The gene calls are TRBV28 and TRBJ1-5; D is perhaps TRBD1 (5 bases). The sample consisted of naive CD4+ T cells from PBMCs. The subset was: CD45RA+ positively selected. This TCR derives from a man in his late teens or twenties in good health. Some clones in this sample may be carry-over from other donors' samples. The CDR3 nucleotides are TGTGCCAGCACATCAGGGATTGTTCAGCCCCAGCATTTT. It specifies CASTSGIVQPQHF.